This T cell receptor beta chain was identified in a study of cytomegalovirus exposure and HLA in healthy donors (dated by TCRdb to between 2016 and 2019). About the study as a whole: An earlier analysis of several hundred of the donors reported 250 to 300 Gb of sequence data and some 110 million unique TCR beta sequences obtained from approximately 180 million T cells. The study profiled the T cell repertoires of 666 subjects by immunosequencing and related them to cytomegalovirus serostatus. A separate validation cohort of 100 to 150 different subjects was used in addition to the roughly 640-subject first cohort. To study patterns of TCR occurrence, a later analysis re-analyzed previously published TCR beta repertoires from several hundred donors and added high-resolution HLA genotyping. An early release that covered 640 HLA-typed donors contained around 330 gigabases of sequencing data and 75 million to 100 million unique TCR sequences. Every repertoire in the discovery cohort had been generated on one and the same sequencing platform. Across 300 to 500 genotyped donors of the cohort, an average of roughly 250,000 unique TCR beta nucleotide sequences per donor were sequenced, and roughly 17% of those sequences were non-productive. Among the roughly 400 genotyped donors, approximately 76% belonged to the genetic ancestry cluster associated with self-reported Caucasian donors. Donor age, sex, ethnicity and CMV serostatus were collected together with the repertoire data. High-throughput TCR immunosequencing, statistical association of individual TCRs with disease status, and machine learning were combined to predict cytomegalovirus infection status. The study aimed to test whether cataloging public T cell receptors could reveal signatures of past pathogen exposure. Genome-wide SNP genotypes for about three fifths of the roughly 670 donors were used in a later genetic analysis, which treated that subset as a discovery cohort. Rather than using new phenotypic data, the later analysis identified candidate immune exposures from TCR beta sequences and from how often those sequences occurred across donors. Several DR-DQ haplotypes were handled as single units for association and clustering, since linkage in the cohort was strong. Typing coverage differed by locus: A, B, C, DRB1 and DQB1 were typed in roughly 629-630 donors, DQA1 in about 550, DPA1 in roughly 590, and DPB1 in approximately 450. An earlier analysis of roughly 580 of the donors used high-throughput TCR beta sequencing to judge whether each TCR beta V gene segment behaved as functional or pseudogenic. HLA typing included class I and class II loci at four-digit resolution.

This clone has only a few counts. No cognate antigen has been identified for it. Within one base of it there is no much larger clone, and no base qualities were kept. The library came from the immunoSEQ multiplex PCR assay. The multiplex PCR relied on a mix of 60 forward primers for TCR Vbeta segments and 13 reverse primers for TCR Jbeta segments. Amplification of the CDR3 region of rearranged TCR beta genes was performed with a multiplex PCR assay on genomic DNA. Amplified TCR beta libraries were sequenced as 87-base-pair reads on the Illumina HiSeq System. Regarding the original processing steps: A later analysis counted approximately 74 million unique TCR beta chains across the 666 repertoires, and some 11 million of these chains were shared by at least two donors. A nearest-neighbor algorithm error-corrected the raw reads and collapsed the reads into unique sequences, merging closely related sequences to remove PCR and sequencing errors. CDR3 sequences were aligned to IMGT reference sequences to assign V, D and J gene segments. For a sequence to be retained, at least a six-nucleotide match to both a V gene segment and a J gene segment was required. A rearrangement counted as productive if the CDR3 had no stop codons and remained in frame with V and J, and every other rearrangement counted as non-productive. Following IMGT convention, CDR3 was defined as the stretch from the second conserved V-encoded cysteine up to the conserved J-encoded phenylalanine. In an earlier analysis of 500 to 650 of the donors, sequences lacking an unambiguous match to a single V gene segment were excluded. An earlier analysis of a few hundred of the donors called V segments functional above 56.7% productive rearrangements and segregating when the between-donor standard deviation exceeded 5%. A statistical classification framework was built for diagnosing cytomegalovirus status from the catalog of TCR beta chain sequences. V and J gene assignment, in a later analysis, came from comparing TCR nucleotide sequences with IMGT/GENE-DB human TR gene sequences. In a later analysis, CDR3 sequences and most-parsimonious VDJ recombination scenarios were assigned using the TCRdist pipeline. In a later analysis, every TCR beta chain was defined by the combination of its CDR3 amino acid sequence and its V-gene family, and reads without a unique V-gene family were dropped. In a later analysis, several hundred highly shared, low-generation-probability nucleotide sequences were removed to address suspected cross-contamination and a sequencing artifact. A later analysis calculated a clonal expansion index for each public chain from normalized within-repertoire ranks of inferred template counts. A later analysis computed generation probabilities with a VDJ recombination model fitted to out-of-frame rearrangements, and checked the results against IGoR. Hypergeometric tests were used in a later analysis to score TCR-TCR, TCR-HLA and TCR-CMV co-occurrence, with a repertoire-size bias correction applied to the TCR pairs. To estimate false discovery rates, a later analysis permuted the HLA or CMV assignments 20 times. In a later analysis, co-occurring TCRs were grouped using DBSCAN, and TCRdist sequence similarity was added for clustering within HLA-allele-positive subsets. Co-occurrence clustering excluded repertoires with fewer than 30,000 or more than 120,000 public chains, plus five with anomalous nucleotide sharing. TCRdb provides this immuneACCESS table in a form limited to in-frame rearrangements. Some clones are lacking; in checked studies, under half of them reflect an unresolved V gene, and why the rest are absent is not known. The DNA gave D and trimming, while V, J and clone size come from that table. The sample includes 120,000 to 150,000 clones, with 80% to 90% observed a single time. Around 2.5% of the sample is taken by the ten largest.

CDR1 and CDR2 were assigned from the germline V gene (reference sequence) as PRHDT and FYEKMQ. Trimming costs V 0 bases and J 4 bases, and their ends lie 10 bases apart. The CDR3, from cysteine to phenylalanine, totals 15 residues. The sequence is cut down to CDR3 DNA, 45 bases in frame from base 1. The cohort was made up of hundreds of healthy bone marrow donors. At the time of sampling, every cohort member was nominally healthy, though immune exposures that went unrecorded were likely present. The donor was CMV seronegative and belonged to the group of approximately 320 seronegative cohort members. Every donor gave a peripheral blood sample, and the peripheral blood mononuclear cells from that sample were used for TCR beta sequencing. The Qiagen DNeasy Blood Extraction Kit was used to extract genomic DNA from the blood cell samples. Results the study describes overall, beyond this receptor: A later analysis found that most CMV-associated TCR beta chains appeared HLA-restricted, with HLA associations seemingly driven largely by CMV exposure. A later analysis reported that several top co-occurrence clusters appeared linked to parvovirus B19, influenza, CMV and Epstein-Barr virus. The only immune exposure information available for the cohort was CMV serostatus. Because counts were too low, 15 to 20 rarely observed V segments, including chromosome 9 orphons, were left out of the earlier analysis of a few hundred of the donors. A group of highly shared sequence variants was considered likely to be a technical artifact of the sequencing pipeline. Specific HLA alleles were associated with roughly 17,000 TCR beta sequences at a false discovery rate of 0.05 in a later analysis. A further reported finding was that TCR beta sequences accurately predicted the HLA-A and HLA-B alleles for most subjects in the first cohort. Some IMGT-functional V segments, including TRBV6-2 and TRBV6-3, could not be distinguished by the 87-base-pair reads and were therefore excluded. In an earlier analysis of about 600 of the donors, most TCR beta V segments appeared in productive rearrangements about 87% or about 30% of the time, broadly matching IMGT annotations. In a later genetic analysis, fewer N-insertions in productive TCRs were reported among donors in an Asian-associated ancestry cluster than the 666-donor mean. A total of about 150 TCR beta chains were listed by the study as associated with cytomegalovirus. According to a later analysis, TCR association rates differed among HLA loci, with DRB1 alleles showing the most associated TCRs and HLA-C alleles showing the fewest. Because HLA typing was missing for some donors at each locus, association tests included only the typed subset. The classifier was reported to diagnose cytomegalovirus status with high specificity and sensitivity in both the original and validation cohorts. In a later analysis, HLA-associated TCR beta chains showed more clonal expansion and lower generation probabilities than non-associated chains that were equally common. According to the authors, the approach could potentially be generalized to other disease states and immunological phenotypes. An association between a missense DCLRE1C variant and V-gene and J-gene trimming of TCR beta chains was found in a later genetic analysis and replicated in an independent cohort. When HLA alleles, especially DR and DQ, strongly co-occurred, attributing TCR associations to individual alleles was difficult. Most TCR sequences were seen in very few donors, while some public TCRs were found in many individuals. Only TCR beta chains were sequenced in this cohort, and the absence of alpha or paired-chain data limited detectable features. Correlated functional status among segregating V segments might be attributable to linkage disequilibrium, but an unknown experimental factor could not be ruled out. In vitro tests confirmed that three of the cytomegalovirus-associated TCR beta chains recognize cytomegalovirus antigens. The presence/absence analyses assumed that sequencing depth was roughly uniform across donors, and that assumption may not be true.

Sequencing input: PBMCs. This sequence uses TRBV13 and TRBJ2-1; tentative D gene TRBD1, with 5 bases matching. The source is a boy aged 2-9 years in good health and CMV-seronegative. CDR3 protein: CASSLGGASYNEQFF. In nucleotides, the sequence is TGTGCCAGCAGCTTAGGAGGGGCCTCTTACAATGAGCAGTTCTTC.